The clone carrying this T cell receptor (beta chain) came up many times. Its antigen remains unknown. CDR3 length: 16 residues. V lost 6 bases to trimming and J lost 6 bases, with 23 bases between them. Germline-derived CDR1 and CDR2 are SGHTA and FQGNSA. Amplification of TCR beta CDR3 regions was performed using RNA transcripts as template. The TCR CDR3 was amplified in a first-round RT-PCR using the HTBI primer set. TCRdb re-analysed the multiplex PCR reads in MiXCR, keeping a single row per CDR3 protein. The sample has 75,000 to 100,000 distinct CDR3 sequences, about half seen once. The entry originates in a study of T cells in Graves' hyperthyroidism and ophthalmopathy. Points from the study as a whole: In the blood, most expanded thyroid clonotypes above 0.001 appeared as well.

The PBMCs studied were ones that came from 10 ml fresh peripheral blood. The sample consisted of blood. The receptor was derived from a woman in her forties with Graves' hyperthyroidism. This rearrangement joins TRBV7-2 to TRBJ1-2; unclear D gene. The CDR3 nucleotides are TGTGCCAGCAGTTTATGGAGCCAGGCGGCACGGGATGGCTACACCTTC. It specifies CASSLWSQAARDGYTF.